Listed here are 32 T cell receptor beta chains from one sample, sequenced in a study of response to subunit inactivated influenza vaccine. From the RT-PCR reads, TCRdb called clonotypes with MiXCR, one entry per CDR3 protein. Of about half a million distinct CDR3 sequences in the sample, approximately 7.1% were seen once. This material consisted of PBMCs from blood, taken less than 30 months after vaccination. These receptors originate from a man aged 50-75 years who received an inactivated influenza vaccine.

This clonotype has ten or more counts. This rearrangement joins TRBV5-4 to TRBJ2-7, with a weak D call TRBD2 (6 bases). V was cut by 3 bases and J by 6 bases, with 16 bases left in between. This CDR3 is 14 amino acids long. Germline CDR1 and CDR2: SGHNT and YYREEE (reference sequence). The DNA of the CDR3 is TGTGCCAGCAGCTGGGGGAGGACTCCTGGCGAGCAGTACTTC. Protein product: CASSWGRTPGEQYF.

This clonotype has only a few counts. The chain carries TRBV4-3 and TRBJ1-2, with unresolved D. Trimming took 0 bases from V and 8 from J, leaving 7 bases between them. The germline V gene encodes CDR1 LGHNA and CDR2 YSLEER. This CDR3 is built from 12 residues. CDR3 amino acids: CASSQEGRGYTF. CDR3 nucleotide sequence: TGCGCCAGCAGCCAAGAGGGCCGGGGCTACACCTTC.

This clonotype was detected ten times or more. The rearrangement uses TRBV2 and TRBJ2-1, with TRBD2 identical over 13 bases. There are 14 residues in the CDR3. V lost 6 bases, J lost 7 bases, and 3 bases stayed unmatched. Per germline, CDR1 SNHLY and CDR2 FYNNEI. The CDR3 reads CASRGLAGVNEQFF. In DNA form, the CDR3 reads TGTGCCAGCAGAGGACTAGCGGGAGTGAATGAGCAGTTCTTC.

A few counts support this clonotype. J is TRBJ2-7 and V is TRBV12-3 or TRBV12-4, with 8 nucleotides matching TRBD2. This CDR3 contains 14 residues. After removal of 6 bases from V and 0 bases from J, the junction contained 4 bases not matched to a gene. CDR3 sequence (DNA): TGTGCCAGCAGAAATAGCGGGGCCTCCTACGAGCAGTACTTC. This translates into CASRNSGASYEQYF.

The table lists this clonotype with many counts. The chain carries TRBV14 and TRBJ2-7; 8 nucleotides match TRBD1. CDR3 size: 16 residues. Germline trimming cut 5 bases from V and 5 bases from J; bases unmatched to any gene: 14. Per the germline V gene, CDR1 is SGHDN and CDR2 is FVKESK. In DNA form, the CDR3 reads TGTGCCAGCAGCGCGATATACCCGGACAGGGACCACGAGCAGTACTTC. The encoded protein is CASSAIYPDRDHEQYF.

The CDR3 reads CASSHRAPQTLGTQYF. The CDR3 coding sequence is TGTGCCAGCAGTCACAGGGCCCCACAGACCCTTGGGACCCAGTACTTC. The rearrangement uses TRBV12-3 or TRBV12-4 and TRBJ2-5; D possibly corresponds to TRBD1 (6 bases). The CDR3 spans 16 residues. The germline V and J ends were trimmed by 5 bases and 7 bases, with 23 bases remaining between them.

This clonotype was picked up many times. The chain uses TRBV20-1 and TRBJ2-5, with 10 nucleotides matching TRBD2. V shed 0 bases, J shed 0 bases, and the junction held 4 bases outside the gene matches. Germline values: CDR1 DFQATT, CDR2 SNEGSKA (reference sequence). The CDR3 consists of 16 residues. DNA of the CDR3: TGCAGTGCTAGAGATCTAGCGGGAGAGTACCAAGAGACCCAGTACTTC. Translated: CSARDLAGEYQETQYF.

The chain couples TRBV4-2 to TRBJ2-5; D is possibly TRBD2 (5 bases). Germline loops: CDR1 LGHNA, CDR2 YNFKEQ. With 1 base removed from V and 8 bases from J, the gap between germline ends came to 14 bases. This CDR3 has 14 amino acids. Here the CDR3 DNA reads TGTGCCAGCAGCCAAGGAAGCGGCCGTGGAACCCAGTACTTC. Protein: CASSQGSGRGTQYF.

In this sample, this clonotype turned up a few times. V gene TRBV6-5 combines with J gene TRBJ1-1; tentative D call: TRBD1 (5 bases). CDR1 is MNHEY and CDR2 is SVGAGI in the germline V gene. Trimming cost V 4 bases and J 7 bases, with 10 bases left between them. The CDR3 is 12 amino acids. The CDR3 reads CASSLYGGEAFF. Written as DNA, the CDR3 is TGTGCCAGCAGTTTGTACGGGGGTGAAGCTTTCTTT.

The gene calls are TRBV2 and TRBJ2-1, with 7 bases identical to TRBD2. J lost 0 bases, V lost 2 bases, and 7 bases had no gene match. Germline V gene sequence: CDR1 SNHLY, CDR2 FYNNEI. This CDR3 is built from 17 residues. This CDR3 is CASSERLAASSYNEQFF. The CDR3 DNA reads TGTGCCAGCAGTGAACGGCTAGCGGCAAGCTCCTACAATGAGCAGTTCTTC.

This clonotype came up a few times. The chain joins TRBV6-1 to TRBJ2-7, with 7 bases lining up with TRBD1. This CDR3 comprises 14 residues. Germline lookup yields CDR1 MNHNS and CDR2 SASEGT. J lost 0 bases, V lost 10 bases, and 9 bases had no gene match. The CDR3 region has the DNA TGTGCCACCGCGGACAGGTCGAGCTCCTACGAGCAGTACTTC. This translates into CATADRSSSYEQYF.

This clonotype was observed a few times. The chain links TRBV6-1 to TRBJ2-1; tentative D call: TRBD1 (5 bases). The germline gives CDR1 MNHNS, CDR2 SASEGT. The V end lost 2 bases, the J end lost 8 bases, and 19 bases lay between the germline ends. The CDR3 length is 16 residues. The CDR3 DNA reads as TGTGCCAGCAGTGAATCCCCCAGTTCAGGGTATCATGAGCAGTTCTTC. It specifies CASSESPSSGYHEQFF.

Ten or more counts support this clonotype. V gene TRBV30 combines with J gene TRBJ1-5; D is ambiguous. CDR3 size: 13 residues. Trimming removed 2 bases at V and 3 bases at J, with 8 bases between. Germline CDR1 GTSNPN, CDR2 SVGIG (reference sequence). The CDR3 DNA follows: TGTGCCTGGAGTTCAGGCTCCAATCAGCCCCAGCATTTT. Its translation: CAWSSGSNQPQHF.

V gene TRBV9 combines with J gene TRBJ1-6; D is undetermined. V was clipped by 3 bases and J by 12 bases, with 16 bases between them. The CDR3 has 14 amino acids. Germline lookup yields CDR1 SGDLS and CDR2 YYNGEE. CDR3 DNA sequence: TGTGCCAGCAGCGCCCACAGTGGGGATCGACCCCTCCACTTT. This sequence encodes CASSAHSGDRPLHF.

The chain joins TRBV20-1 to TRBJ2-3; possibly TRBD1 or TRBD2 for D (5 bases each). This CDR3 has 13 amino acids. Trimming removed 6 bases at V and 2 bases at J, with 12 bases between. Germline V gene lookup returns CDR1 DFQATT and CDR2 SNEGSKA (reference sequence). The CDR3 region has the DNA TGCAGTGCCAAACCGGGACCCACAGATACGCAGTATTTT. Amino acid sequence: CSAKPGPTDTQYF.

This clonotype was counted ten times or more. The chain carries TRBV27 and TRBJ2-1; unclear D gene. Per the germline V gene, CDR1 is MNHEY and CDR2 is SMNVEV (reference sequence). Trimming removed 6 bases from V and 2 bases from J, with 8 bases in between. The CDR3 contains 13 residues. CDR3 nucleotides: TGTGCCAGCAGCTCCCCTCCCTACAATGAGCAGTTCTTC. As protein: CASSSPPYNEQFF.

This clonotype was found a few times. The chain employs TRBV29-1 and TRBJ2-2; possibly TRBD2 for D (6 bases). Germline CDR1 and CDR2: SQVTM and ANQGSEA. The CDR3 contains 13 residues. V gave up 8 bases and J gave up 6 bases, with 16 bases separating them. This CDR3 is CSTRLGLSGELFF. The CDR3 bases are TGCAGCACCCGACTAGGTCTCTCCGGGGAGCTGTTTTTT.

This clonotype was counted at least ten times. The chain uses TRBV6-2 or TRBV6-3 and TRBJ2-6, with D possibly matching TRBD1 (5 bases). V gave up 1 base and J gave up 0 bases, with 19 bases separating them. The CDR3 sequence is 20 residues long. In germline, CDR1 is MNHEY, CDR2 SVGEGT. In DNA form, the CDR3 reads TGTGCCAGCAGTTACTACCCCCCAGGGTGGCTAGTCTCTGGGGCCAACGTCCTGACTTTC. Translated: CASSYYPPGWLVSGANVLTF.

The chain joins TRBV27 to TRBJ2-7, with D possibly matching TRBD2 (5 bases). Trimming removed 0 bases from V and 2 bases from J, with 11 bases in between. This CDR3 comprises 15 residues. In germline, CDR1 is MNHEY, CDR2 SMNVEV (reference sequence). CDR3 nucleotides: TGTGCCAGCAGTTTATCGAATTTGGGAGCCTACGAGCAGTACTTC. Translated: CASSLSNLGAYEQYF.

This clonotype was seen only a few times. This chain's CDR3 is CASSDFPDSPLHF. In nucleotides, the CDR3 is TGTGCCAGCAGTGACTTCCCCGATTCACCCCTCCACTTT. This rearrangement joins TRBV2 to TRBJ1-6; D gene ambiguous. Germline V CDR1 and CDR2: SNHLY, FYNNEI. Between the trimmed V and J ends, which lost 3 bases and 8 bases, there was a span of 8 bases. The CDR3 totals 13 residues. The complete variable domain, with remaining parts taken from reference TRBV2 and TRBJ1-6, reads EPEVTQTPSHQVTQMGQEVILRCVPISNHLYFYWYRQILGQKVEFLVSFYNNEISEKSEIFDDQFSVERPDGSNFTLKIRSTKLEDSAMYFCASSDFPDSPLHFGNGTRLTVT.

This clonotype was observed a handful of times. The gene calls are TRBV5-5 and TRBJ2-1; D remains unclear. CDR1 is SGHKS, CDR2 YYEKEE, per germline (reference sequence). V was shortened by 6 bases and J by 9 bases, with 25 bases between the two germline ends. The CDR3 is 16 amino acids. The CDR3: CASTLRVDIRIGEQFF. The CDR3 DNA sequence: TGTGCCAGCACCCTCCGGGTGGATATCAGGATCGGTGAGCAGTTCTTC. Looking up the rest from reference TRBV5-5 and TRBJ2-1 gives the full variable domain: DAGVTQSPTHLIKTRGQQVTLRCSPISGHKSVSWYQQVLGQGPQFIFQYYEKEERGRGNFPDRFSARQFPNYSSELNVNALLLGDSALYLCASTLRVDIRIGEQFFGPGTRLTVL.

This clonotype has just a few counts. The chain links TRBV28 to TRBJ2-3; 12 bases agree with TRBD2. In germline, CDR1 is MDHEN, CDR2 SYDVKM. CDR3 length: 16 amino acids. Trimming cost V 2 bases and J 6 bases; bases outside gene matches: 6. CDR3 residues: CASSLLLAGGGDTQYF. The CDR3 DNA reads TGTGCCAGCAGTTTACTCCTAGCGGGAGGGGGGGATACGCAGTATTTT.

This clonotype was seen ten or more times. The chain couples TRBV6-6 to TRBJ2-5; D is perhaps TRBD1 or TRBD2 (5 bases each). Trimming removed 4 bases from V and 1 base from J, with 7 bases in between. The CDR3 extends over 13 amino acids. Germline loops: CDR1 MNHNY, CDR2 SVGAGI (reference sequence). The CDR3 is CASSWGPQETQYF. The CDR3 region has the DNA TGTGCCAGCAGTTGGGGACCCCAAGAGACCCAGTACTTC.

In its sample, this clonotype was seen many times. The rearrangement joins TRBV6-2 or TRBV6-3 to TRBJ1-1, with D unclear. CDR3 length: 11 amino acids. Germline CDR1 is MNHEY and CDR2 is SVGEGT. Deletions cut 4 bases from V and 3 bases from J, with 3 bases between. The CDR3 region is CASSFDTEAFF. The CDR3, as DNA: TGTGCCAGCAGTTTTGACACTGAAGCTTTCTTT.

This clonotype turned up a few times. The chain is built from TRBV7-9 and TRBJ2-2; D might be TRBD1 (5 bases). V was trimmed by 4 bases and J by 2 bases, leaving 11 bases between them. CDR1 is SEHNR, CDR2 FQNEAQ, per germline (reference sequence). The CDR3 has 15 amino acids. The CDR3 is CASSSRDRNTGELFF. The CDR3 nucleotides read TGTGCCAGCAGCTCAAGAGACAGAAACACCGGGGAGCTGTTTTTT.

Only a few counts were recorded for this clonotype. This chain uses TRBV28 with TRBJ1-5; 8 bases are shared with TRBD1. The CDR3 is 15 residues long. From germline, CDR1 is MDHEN and CDR2 SYDVKM. The junction had 10 bases not matched to a gene; V was cut back by 10 bases and J by 2 bases. In DNA, the CDR3 is TGTGCCAACGGAGGACAGGGAAAGGGCAATCAGCCCCAGCATTTT. Its protein is CANGGQGKGNQPQHF.

This clonotype was recorded at least ten times. The V call is TRBV24-1, the J call TRBJ2-1; 10 bases are shared with TRBD1. This CDR3 spans 16 amino acids. The V gene's germline CDR1 is KGHDR and CDR2 SFDVKD. Trimming removed 3 bases from V and 7 bases from J; junction bases left unmatched: 8. This CDR3 is CATSDPGTGERNEQFF. The DNA of the CDR3 is TGTGCCACCAGTGATCCCGGGACAGGGGAGAGGAATGAGCAGTTCTTC.

This clonotype was seen only a few times. This rearrangement joins TRBV6-1 to TRBJ2-3; D might be TRBD1 (6 bases). V was trimmed by 10 bases and J by 4 bases, leaving 15 bases between them. The length of the CDR3 is 13 residues. Germline V gene lookup returns CDR1 MNHNS and CDR2 SASEGT. The CDR3 region has the DNA TGTGCCATCAGATCGGACAGTTCAGATACGCAGTATTTT. It yields the protein CAIRSDSSDTQYF.

This clonotype was observed many times. The chain uses TRBV25-1 and TRBJ2-7; D unresolved. CDR1 MGHDK and CDR2 SYGVNS come from the germline V gene. The V and J ends lost 4 bases and 4 bases respectively, with 14 bases between them. The CDR3 runs to 14 residues. The CDR3 nucleotides read TGTGCCAGCAGTGGCCCGGAAACCGGTTACGAGCAGTACTTC. Amino acid sequence: CASSGPETGYEQYF.

This clonotype was picked up a small number of times. The rearrangement joins TRBV6-5 to TRBJ1-1; TRBD1 is a possible D gene (5 bases). The CDR3 is 15 residues long. The V gene lost 0 bases and the J gene lost 6 bases, with 14 bases spanning the gap. Per the germline V gene, CDR1 is MNHEY and CDR2 is SVGAGI. The CDR3, as DNA: TGTGCCAGCAGTTACTCGTTCAGGGTAATGTCTGAAGCTTTCTTT. Translated, it gives CASSYSFRVMSEAFF.

The rearrangement links TRBV24-1 to TRBJ1-2, with 9 bases aligning to TRBD1. Germline-derived CDR1 and CDR2 are KGHDR and SFDVKD. The CDR3 loop spans 18 amino acids. The V and J ends lost 0 bases and 6 bases, in that order; junction bases with no gene match: 13. The CDR3 sequence is CATSDLPTDRGVTNGYTF. The CDR3, as DNA: TGTGCCACCAGTGATTTGCCCACGGACAGGGGAGTGACCAATGGCTACACCTTC.

The rearrangement links TRBV27 to TRBJ2-2; TRBD1 agrees at 10 bases. The germline CDR1 and CDR2 sequences are MNHEY and SMNVEV (reference sequence). CDR3 length: 16 residues. With V trimmed by 6 bases and J by 4 bases, 8 bases remained unmatched. The CDR3 here is CASSPWTGGSTGELFF. The CDR3 DNA sequence: TGTGCCAGCAGCCCATGGACAGGGGGATCCACCGGGGAGCTGTTTTTT.